The 12 T cell receptor beta chains listed next were all sequenced from one sample in a study of blood T cell repertoires in COVID-19. Assay used: immunoSEQ multiplex PCR; TCRdb lists only in-frame clones, some missing. The sample holds 140,000 or so clones; approximately 86% are singletons and the top ten take 5% to 6%. Sequencing was performed on peripheral blood. Receptors originate from a human donor in a cohort sampled during active COVID-19.

The CDR3 DNA reads TGTGCCAGCAAGTTTCAGGGACAGGGTCACGAAAAACTGTTTTTT. The encoded protein is CASKFQGQGHEKLFF. The chain combines TRBV28 with TRBJ1-4, with 9 nucleotides matching TRBD1. The CDR3 spans 15 residues. V shed 7 bases and J 8 bases; nucleotides not matched to a gene: 11. Germline V lookup: CDR1 MDHEN, CDR2 SYDVKM.

This chain joins TRBV4-1 and TRBJ2-1; 8 bases line up with TRBD1. CDR1 is MGHRA, CDR2 YSYEKL, per germline. Trimming at V came to 4 bases and at J to 6 bases, leaving 8 bases not matched to a gene. The CDR3 contains 15 residues. The CDR3: CASSLGQGRINEQFF. For the CDR3, the DNA is TGCGCCAGCAGCCTTGGACAGGGTAGAATCAATGAGCAGTTCTTC.

The genes are TRBV3-1 (or the pseudogene TRBV3-2) and TRBJ2-2; TRBD1 agrees at 11 bases. Losses at the gene ends were 4 bases for V and 9 bases for J; bases not matched to a gene: 4. CDR3 size: 14 residues. The V gene's germline CDR1 is LGHDT and CDR2 YNNKEL (reference sequence). The CDR3 here is CASSPRDRGRELFF. In DNA form, the CDR3 reads TGTGCCAGCAGCCCCCGGGACAGGGGGAGGGAGCTGTTTTTT.

The gene calls are TRBV5-1 and TRBJ1-1, with 8 bases identical to TRBD1. The junction had 12 bases not matched to a gene; V was cut back by 2 bases and J by 9 bases. Germline V lookup: CDR1 SGHRS, CDR2 YFSETQ. The CDR3 extends over 15 amino acids. DNA of the CDR3: TGCGCCAGCAGCTTCAAAGTCCCGGGACAGGATAAAGCTTTCTTT. Its translation: CASSFKVPGQDKAFF.

This chain connects TRBV11-3 to TRBJ2-5, with a tentative D call TRBD1 (6 bases). With 3 bases removed from V and 2 bases from J, the gap between germline ends came to 7 bases. The CDR3 runs 13 residues. The germline V gene has CDR1 SGHNT and CDR2 YENEEA. The DNA of the CDR3 is TGTGCCAGCAGCTTCGGACAGCAAGAGACCCAGTACTTC. Translating gives CASSFGQQETQYF. Together with reference TRBV11-3 and TRBJ2-5, the CDR3 gives the full variable domain: EAGVVQSPRYKIIEKKQPVAFWCNPISGHNTLYWYLQNLGQGPELLIRYENEEAVDDSQLPKDRFSAERLKGVDSTLKIQPAELGDSAVYLCASSFGQQETQYFGPGTRLLVL.

The J gene is TRBJ1-6, the V gene TRBV28; TRBD1 matches 7 bases. This CDR3 has 14 residues. CDR1 is MDHEN, CDR2 SYDVKM, per germline. Trimming at V came to 7 bases and at J to 7 bases, leaving 7 bases not matched to a gene. The CDR3 nucleotides are TGTGCCAGCAAGCCGGGACAGTCAAATTCACCCCTCCACTTT. It encodes CASKPGQSNSPLHF. Together with reference TRBV28 and TRBJ1-6, the CDR3 gives the full variable domain: DVKVTQSSRYLVKRTGEKVFLECVQDMDHENMFWYRQDPGLGLRLIYFSYDVKMKEKGDIPEGYSVSREKKERFSLILESASTNQTSMYLCASKPGQSNSPLHFGNGTRLTVT.

This chain joins TRBV28 and TRBJ2-7, with 8 positions matching TRBD2. Germline V gives CDR1 MDHEN, CDR2 SYDVKM. This CDR3 comprises 16 residues. The ends lost 6 bases at V and 0 bases at J; junction bases unmatched: 10. The CDR3 DNA follows: TGTGCCAGCAGGCCTGAACCCGGGACTAGCTCCTACGAGCAGTACTTC. Translation: CASRPEPGTSSYEQYF.

This chain links TRBV6-5 with TRBJ1-1, with unresolved D. CDR3 size: 12 residues. Trimming took 6 bases from V and 5 from J, leaving 10 bases between them. CDR1 and CDR2 (germline): MNHEY, SVGAGI. The CDR3 loop is CASSLTGTEAFF. CDR3 in DNA: TGTGCCAGCAGCCTGACGGGGACTGAAGCTTTCTTT.

The chain combines TRBV5-1 with TRBJ2-2; D not certain. Germline values: CDR1 SGHRS, CDR2 YFSETQ. The V end was cut by 0 bases, the J end by 6 bases, with 6 bases between. The CDR3 consists of 13 residues. CDR3 bases: TGCGCCAGCAGCTTGGGAGTGGCCGGGGAGCTGTTTTTT. It translates to CASSLGVAGELFF.

This clone is a singleton in its sample. The J gene is TRBJ2-7, the V gene TRBV2; 11 bases line up with TRBD1. CDR3 length: 14 residues. J gave up 2 bases and V 4 bases, and 1 base lay outside the gene matches. CDR1 is SNHLY, CDR2 FYNNEI, per germline. The CDR3 bases are TGTGCCAGCAGTGGGGACAGGGGGACCTACGAGCAGTACTTC. As protein: CASSGDRGTYEQYF.

The gene calls are TRBV7-8 and TRBJ1-1; no definite D call. Trimming left V 5 bases short and J 11 bases short, with 15 bases between. Per the germline V gene, CDR1 is SGHVS and CDR2 is FQNEAQ. This CDR3 comprises 12 residues. The CDR3 spells CASSRRGETAFF. In nucleotides, the CDR3 is TGTGCCAGCAGCCGTCGAGGTGAGACGGCTTTCTTT.

In DNA form, the CDR3 reads TGTGCCAGCAGCTTAGGGACAGGTGTAACAGAGACCCAGTACTTC. It is translated as CASSLGTGVTETQYF. The gene calls are TRBV11-2 and TRBJ2-5; 7 positions match TRBD1. Per the germline V gene, CDR1 is SGHAT and CDR2 is FQNNGV. The CDR3 runs to 15 residues. V dropped 1 base and J dropped 4; count of bases not matched to a gene: 6.